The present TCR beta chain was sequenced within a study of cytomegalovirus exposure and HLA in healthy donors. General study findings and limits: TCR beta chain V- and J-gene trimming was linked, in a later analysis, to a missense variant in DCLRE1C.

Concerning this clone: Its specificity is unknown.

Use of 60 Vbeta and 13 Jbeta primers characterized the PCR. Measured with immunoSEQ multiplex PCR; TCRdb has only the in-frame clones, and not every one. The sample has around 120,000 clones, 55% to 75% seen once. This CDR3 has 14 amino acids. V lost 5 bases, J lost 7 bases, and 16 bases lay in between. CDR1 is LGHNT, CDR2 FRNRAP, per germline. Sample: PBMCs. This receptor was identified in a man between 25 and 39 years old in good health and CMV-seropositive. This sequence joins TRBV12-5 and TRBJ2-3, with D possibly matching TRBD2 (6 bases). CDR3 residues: CASGPTYGGHTQYF. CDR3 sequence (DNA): TGTGCTAGTGGTCCGACTTACGGGGGACATACGCAGTATTTT.